This is a list of T cell receptor beta chains from one sample in a study of T cells in Graves' hyperthyroidism and ophthalmopathy. Using its own MiXCR run on the multiplex PCR reads, TCRdb lists one record per CDR3 protein. The sample holds a few hundred thousand distinct CDR3 sequences, about an eighth seen once. Sequences were obtained from blood. Receptor source: a woman aged 18-29 years with Graves' hyperthyroidism. Both conserved end residues are part of each CDR3. The D gene is left open where the match is weak. Not every row has a clone size; where given, it reads once, few, many or a size class.

TRBJ1-3 many 15 . TRBV11-2 TGTGCCAGCAGCTTAGTTGCGGGTGGTGGAAACACCATATATTTT CASSLVAGGGNTIYF
TRBJ2-1 many 12 TRBD2 TRBV28 TGTGTAGTAGCGGGAGGCTACAATGAGCAGTTCTTC CVVAGGYNEQFF
TRBJ1-2 . 12 . TRBV25-1 TGTGCCAGCAGTACACAGGGCTATGGCTACACCTTC CASSTQGYGYTF
TRBJ1-3 few 15 TRBD1 TRBV28 TGTGCCAGCGGGGAGACAGGGATCTCTGGAAACACCATATATTTT CASGETGISGNTIYF
TRBJ2-5 many 15 TRBD2 TRBV18 TGTGCCAGCTCACCATTGACTAGCGGCCAAGAGACCCAGTACTTC CASSPLTSGQETQYF
TRBJ1-3 . 11 . TRBV30 TGTGCCTGGAGGCCCGGAAACACCATATATTTT CAWRPGNTIYF
TRBJ2-1 many 15 TRBD2 TRBV28 TGTGCCAGCAGCAAGAGCGGGATCTTGTTTTATGAGCAGTTCTTC CASSKSGILFYEQFF
TRBJ1-1 many 13 . TRBV7-6 TGTGCCAGCAGCTTAGCGAGGAGCTCTGAAGCTTTCTTT CASSLARSSEAFF
TRBJ2-7 many 14 . TRBV6-2/TRBV6-3 TGTGCCAGCACTAGGACTCTTTCGGCAGTCGAAAAGTACTTC CASTRTLSAVEKYF
TRBJ1-2 . 17 . TRBV18 TGTGCCAGCTCACCAACGGGGATGGCAGTAGACGTCTATGGCTACACCTTC CASSPTGMAVDVYGYTF
TRBJ2-3 few 15 . TRBV15 TGTGCCACCAGCGTCGCGGTGGGGGACACAGATACGCAGTATTTT CATSVAVGDTDTQYF
TRBJ1-6 many 15 TRBD1 TRBV12-3/TRBV12-4 TGTGCCAGCAGTTCACGACAGGGGACGCATTCACCCCTCCACTTT CASSSRQGTHSPLHF
TRBJ2-3 many 16 TRBD2 TRBV11-2 TGTGCCAGCAGCTTTTTTTCCCGGGAGGGATCAGATACGCAGTATTTT CASSFFSREGSDTQYF
TRBJ2-3 few 17 TRBD2 TRBV30 TGTGCCTGCACCGAAGGGACTAGCGGGAGTAGGACAGATACGCAGTATTTT CACTEGTSGSRTDTQYF
TRBJ2-1 many 14 . TRBV28 TGTGCCAGCAGTAGGACGACCGGATACAATGAGCAGTTCTTC CASSRTTGYNEQFF
TRBJ1-1 many 17 . TRBV12-3/TRBV12-4 TGTGCCAGCAGTTTAGGATCGGGAAAGGGGGGTTACACTGAAGCTTTCTTT CASSLGSGKGGYTEAFF
TRBJ1-4 . 16 . TRBV4-1 TGCGCCAGCAGCCAAGATATTACTGCAACTAATGAAAAACTGTTTTTT CASSQDITATNEKLFF
TRBJ2-7 many 16 TRBD2 TRBV6-5 TGTGCCAGCAGTTACCTTGGGACTAGCGGAGGTTACGAGCAGTACTTC CASSYLGTSGGYEQYF
TRBJ2-3 few 15 TRBD2 TRBV19 TGTGCCAGTAGTACAGGAGCGGGGTTCACAGATACGCAGTATTTT CASSTGAGFTDTQYF
TRBJ1-4 once 14 . TRBV19 TGTGCCAGTAGTATCGGAGGCTTCGGAGAAAAACTGTTTTTT CASSIGGFGEKLFF
TRBJ2-2 . 15 . TRBV5-1 TGCGCCAGCAGCTTGGTTGTCGAGGACACCGGGGAGCTGTTTTTT CASSLVVEDTGELFF
TRBJ1-2 few 11 TRBD1 TRBV6-1 TGTGCCGCTCGGACAGGGCAAGGCTACACCTTC CAARTGQGYTF
TRBJ2-5 . 15 TRBD2 TRBV29-1 TGCAGCGTGAAGGGAGGACTAGCGGGAGGAGAGACCCAGTACTTC CSVKGGLAGGETQYF
TRBJ1-3 few 15 . TRBV9 TGTGCCAGCAGCGAAGGGGTTGGGCGCGGAAACACCATATATTTT CASSEGVGRGNTIYF
TRBJ2-3 . 15 . TRBV5-5 TGTGCCAGCAGCTTGGAGGGCAGGGCGACAGATACGCAGTATTTT CASSLEGRATDTQYF
TRBJ2-2 . 15 TRBD1 TRBV5-1 TGCGCCAGCAGCGCCGGGACAGGGCACACCGGGGAGCTGTTTTTT CASSAGTGHTGELFF
TRBJ2-1 many 16 . TRBV5-8 TGTGCCAGCAGCTCCGGACAGCTACACTCCTACAATGAGCAGTTCTTC CASSSGQLHSYNEQFF